These 3 T cell receptor beta chains came from one sample sequenced in a study of regulatory T cells in long-lasting Graves disease. Time point defined: newly diagnosed GD, antithyroid drugs for less than 3 months. TCR sequences were obtained from RNA taken from PBMCs. Relying on iRepertoire HTBI primers and Arm-PCR of CDR3 regions, the team built TCR beta libraries. One entry per CDR3 protein, called by TCRdb with MiXCR from the multiplex PCR reads. In the table there are about 540,000 distinct CDR3 sequences, 13% of which are singletons. This same sample was also taken into another study, of T cells in Graves' hyperthyroidism and ophthalmopathy.

The specimen comprised peripheral blood mononuclear cells (PBMCs), sampled at new diagnosis, from a patient treated with antithyroid drugs. The source is a man under 40 with Graves disease.

The gene calls are TRBV27 and TRBJ2-7, with 9 positions matching TRBD2. Germline assignment: CDR1 MNHEY and CDR2 SMNVEV (reference sequence). Losses at the gene ends were 7 bases for V and 2 bases for J; bases not matched to a gene: 6. The CDR3 totals 14 residues. As DNA, the CDR3 is TGTGCCAGCACGGTGGTAGCGGGAGCCTACGAGCAGTACTTC. Encoded protein: CASTVVAGAYEQYF.

This clonotype was seen at least ten times. The V and J genes are TRBV10-3 and TRBJ1-2; 7 nucleotides agree with TRBD1. The V gene's germline CDR1 is ENHRY and CDR2 SYGVKD. The CDR3 is made up of 13 amino acids. The ends lost 10 bases at V and 8 bases at J; junction bases unmatched: 13. DNA for the CDR3: TGTGCCACAGGACGAGACAGGGAATCAGGCTACACCTTC. Translated: CATGRDRESGYTF.

Many counts were recorded for this clonotype. V gene TRBV12-3 or TRBV12-4 combines with J gene TRBJ1-1, with no clear D. V lost 3 bases and J lost 2, with 7 bases in between. The CDR3 extends over 13 amino acids. The CDR3 nucleotides are TGTGCCAGCAGTTTGACCACAAACACTGAAGCTTTCTTT. It is translated as CASSLTTNTEAFF.